Reported below is one TCR beta chain. Its antigen is not identified. TCRdb analysed the 5' RACE reads with MiXCR anew, one entry per CDR3 protein. The table shows about 280,000 distinct CDR3 sequences, with approximately 8.4% occurring only once. The V end was cut by 0 bases, the J end by 7 bases, with 15 bases between. Germline V lookup: CDR1 MGHRA, CDR2 YSYEKL. The CDR3 is 15 residues long. The sample comes from a study of T-cell memory formation after mild COVID-19. As for the study in general: TCR clustering was largely donor specific.

Findings of the study overall: Chiefly within CM and EM were the contracting CD4+ clones; CD8+ ones were within EMRA. The second-wave clones peaking on day 37 were not confirmed as SARS-CoV-2-specific.

This clonotype originated in a man in his late teens or twenties who had mild COVID-19 (a few samples of this study predate the infection). Cell type and time point are not known. The chain joins TRBV4-1 to TRBJ1-2; possible D gene TRBD1, 5 bases. The sequenced material came from PBMCs or a T cell subset sorted from them (not recorded which). CDR3: CASSQDAGTRTGYTF. The CDR3 nucleotides are TGCGCCAGCAGCCAAGATGCCGGGACCCGCACTGGCTACACCTTC.